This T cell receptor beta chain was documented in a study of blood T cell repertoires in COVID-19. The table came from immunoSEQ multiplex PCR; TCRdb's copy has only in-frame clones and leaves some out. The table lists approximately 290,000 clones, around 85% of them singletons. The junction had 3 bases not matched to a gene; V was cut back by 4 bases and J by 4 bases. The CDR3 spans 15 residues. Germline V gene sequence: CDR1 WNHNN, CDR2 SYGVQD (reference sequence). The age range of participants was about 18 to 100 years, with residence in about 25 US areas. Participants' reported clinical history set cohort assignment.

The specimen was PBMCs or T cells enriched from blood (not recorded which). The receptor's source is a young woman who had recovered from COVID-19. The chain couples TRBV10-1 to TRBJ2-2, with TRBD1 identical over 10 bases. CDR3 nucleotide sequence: TGCGCCAGCAGTGGCTGGACAGGGGGCACCGGGGAGCTGTTTTTT. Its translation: CASSGWTGGTGELFF.